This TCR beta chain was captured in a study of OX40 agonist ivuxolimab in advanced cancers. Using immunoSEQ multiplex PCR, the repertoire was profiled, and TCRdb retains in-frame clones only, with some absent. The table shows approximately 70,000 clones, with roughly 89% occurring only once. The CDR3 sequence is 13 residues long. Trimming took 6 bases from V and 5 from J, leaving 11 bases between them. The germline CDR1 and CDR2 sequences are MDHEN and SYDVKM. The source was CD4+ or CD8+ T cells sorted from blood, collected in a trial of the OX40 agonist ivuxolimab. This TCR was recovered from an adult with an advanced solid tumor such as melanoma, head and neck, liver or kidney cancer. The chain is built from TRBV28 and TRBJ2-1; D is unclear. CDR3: CASRGNVNNEQFF. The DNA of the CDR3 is TGTGCCAGCAGGGGGAACGTTAACAATGAGCAGTTCTTC.